One sample yielded the 25 T cell receptor beta chains listed below, sequenced in a study of CD8 T cells in Susac syndrome. It was with random hexamers that 0.5 to 1 ug RNA was reverse transcribed. Via MiXCR, TCRdb re-called the immunoSEQ multiplex PCR reads, giving one row per CDR3 protein. The sample records 170,000 or so distinct CDR3 sequences, roughly 95% being singletons. Sequenced input: CD4+ T cells from PBMCs. Source of these receptors: a human donor with Susac syndrome.

J is TRBJ2-7 and V is TRBV6-6, with a weak D call TRBD1 (5 bases). This CDR3 is built from 14 residues. Trimming shortened V by 6 bases and J by 1 base, and 13 bases separated the two germline ends. Germline CDR1 and CDR2: MNHNY and SVGAGI (reference sequence). The CDR3 here is CASRAGMGSYEQYV. CDR3 bases: TGTGCCAGCAGGGCAGGGATGGGGTCCTACGAGCAGTACGTC.

V gene TRBV24-1 combines with J gene TRBJ2-1, with no clear D. The ends were cut back, 9 bases at V and 5 bases at J, with 7 bases in the middle. CDR1 is KGHDR and CDR2 is SFDVKD in the germline V gene. The CDR3 is 11 amino acids. DNA for the CDR3: TGTGCCACCGCAACAAACAATGAGCAGTTCTTC. This encodes CATATNNEQFF.

The chain recombines TRBV13 with TRBJ1-2, with 11 positions matching TRBD1. CDR1 is PRHDT and CDR2 is FYEKMQ in the germline V gene (reference sequence). Trimming cost V 1 base and J 4 bases; bases outside gene matches: 5. CDR3 length: 16 amino acids. The CDR3 sequence: CASSLEAGQGAYGYTF. As DNA, the CDR3 is TGTGCCAGCAGCTTAGAAGCCGGACAGGGGGCCTATGGCTACACCTTC.

The V and J genes are TRBV6-6 and TRBJ2-7; TRBD2 is a possible D gene (6 bases). Germline V CDR1 and CDR2: MNHNY, SVGAGI (reference sequence). The CDR3 has 15 amino acids. Trimming shortened V by 7 bases and J by 2 bases, and 18 bases separated the two germline ends. The CDR3 region has the DNA TGTGCCAGCACCCACCATAGCGGACCCCCCTACGAGCAGTACTTC. It is translated as CASTHHSGPPYEQYF.

The rearrangement uses TRBV28 and TRBJ1-1; 7 bases align to TRBD1. Germline assignment: CDR1 MDHEN and CDR2 SYDVKM. J was trimmed by 8 bases and V by 2 bases; bases with no gene match: 8. This CDR3 has 14 amino acids. The DNA of the CDR3 is TGTGCCAGCAGTTTAACCGGGGCAGGGGGAGAAGCTTTCTTT. It encodes CASSLTGAGGEAFF.

The rearrangement joins TRBV20-1 to TRBJ2-7; 8 positions match TRBD2. This CDR3 region has 16 residues. With 4 bases clipped from V and 4 bases from J, the junction kept 15 bases outside the gene matches. Germline V gene data show CDR1 as DFQATT and CDR2 as SNEGSKA (reference sequence). As DNA, the CDR3 is TGCAGTGCTACCCCTTTTCGAGCGGGAGTTGTGTACGAGCAGTACTTC. Residues: CSATPFRAGVVYEQYF.

This sequence joins TRBV9 and TRBJ2-5; D may correspond to TRBD1 or TRBD2 (5 bases each). The CDR3 runs 15 residues. Trimming removed 2 bases from V and 1 base from J, with 12 bases in between. Germline V CDR1 and CDR2: SGDLS, YYNGEE. The CDR3 coding sequence is TGTGCCAGCAGCGTCGGATGGGGGTCCCAAGAGACCCAGTACTTC. Its protein product is CASSVGWGSQETQYF. Full variable domain (missing parts from reference TRBV9 and TRBJ2-5): DSGVTQTPKHLITATGQRVTLRCSPRSGDLSVYWYQQSLDQGLQFLIQYYNGEERAKGNILERFSAQQFPDLHSELNLSSLELGDSALYFCASSVGWGSQETQYFGPGTRLLVL.

The chain joins TRBV29-1 to TRBJ2-6; D perhaps matches TRBD1 (5 bases). Germline values: CDR1 SQVTM, CDR2 ANQGSEA. This CDR3 comprises 12 residues. With 3 bases removed from V and 8 bases from J, the gap between germline ends came to 8 bases. The CDR3 nucleotides read TGCAGCGTTGATCCAGGGTCCAACGTCCTGACTTTC. Translating gives CSVDPGSNVLTF.

The V gene is TRBV15, the J gene TRBJ1-1, with D perhaps matching TRBD1 (5 bases). The germline V gene has CDR1 LNHNV and CDR2 YYDKDF (reference sequence). The ends were cut back, 5 bases at V and 3 bases at J, with 13 bases in the middle. There are 14 residues in the CDR3. Here the CDR3 DNA reads TGTGCCACCAGCTCCCGTCGGGGGGACACTGAAGCTTTCTTT. Amino acids: CATSSRRGDTEAFF.

This rearrangement joins TRBV28 to TRBJ1-1; D is unclear. Germline-derived CDR1 and CDR2 are MDHEN and SYDVKM. CDR3 length: 13 residues. The ends were cut back, 8 bases at V and 4 bases at J, with 14 bases in the middle. CDR3 residues: CASVSARGTEAFF. Written as DNA, the CDR3 is TGTGCCAGCGTCAGCGCTCGGGGCACTGAAGCTTTCTTT.

The chain's CDR3 is CSARNPQTDEQYV. CDR3 DNA sequence: TGCAGTGCTAGAAACCCACAAACCGACGAGCAGTACGTC. The chain combines TRBV20-1 with TRBJ2-7; D not resolved. V was pared by 2 bases and J by 5 bases, with 13 bases between. Germline V gives CDR1 DFQATT, CDR2 SNEGSKA (reference sequence). The CDR3 spans 13 residues.

The chain has TRBV28 and TRBJ1-2, with 7 bases identical to TRBD1. Germline V gene sequence: CDR1 MDHEN, CDR2 SYDVKM. This CDR3 comprises 16 residues. The ends lost 6 bases at V and 2 bases at J; junction bases unmatched: 12. In DNA, the CDR3 is TGTGCCAGCAGCCTATATCCGGGACAGCAAAACTATGGCTACACCTTC. It yields the protein CASSLYPGQQNYGYTF.

The V call is TRBV7-9, the J call TRBJ1-4; 7 bases fit TRBD1. The CDR3 covers 16 residues. Germline values: CDR1 SEHNR, CDR2 FQNEAQ (reference sequence). V lost 4 bases to trimming and J lost 3 bases; unmatched junction nucleotides: 8. CDR3 nucleotide sequence: TGTGCCAGCAGCTCCCAGGGGGTTGGGCCTAATGAAAAACTGTTTTTT. It codes for CASSSQGVGPNEKLFF. Filled out from reference TRBV7-9 and TRBJ1-4, the complete variable domain reads DTGVSQNPRHKITKRGQNVTFRCDPISEHNRLYWYRQTLGQGPEFLTYFQNEAQLEKSRLLSDRFSAERPKGSFSTLEIQRTEQGDSAMYLCASSSQGVGPNEKLFFGSGTQLSVL.

V usage is TRBV28 and J usage is TRBJ1-5; the D is unclear. The CDR3 spans 14 residues. V was cut by 6 bases and J by 0 bases, with 9 bases left in between. Germline V gene lookup returns CDR1 MDHEN and CDR2 SYDVKM. The CDR3 sequence: CASREQFSNQPQHF. CDR3 in DNA: TGTGCCAGCAGGGAACAGTTTAGCAATCAGCCCCAGCATTTT.

The sample holds a few counts of this clonotype. This rearrangement joins TRBV6-1 to TRBJ1-2; D gene unclear. V dropped 3 bases and J dropped 2 bases, with 7 bases sitting between them. The CDR3 runs to 13 residues. CDR1 and CDR2 (germline): MNHNS, SASEGT. The CDR3 region is CASSERKNYGYTF. The DNA of the CDR3 is TGTGCCAGCAGTGAGCGGAAGAACTATGGCTACACCTTC.

The chain links TRBV2 to TRBJ2-1; TRBD2 matches at 7 bases. Germline CDR1 and CDR2: SNHLY and FYNNEI. The CDR3 length is 16 residues. Trimming removed 0 bases from V and 4 bases from J; junction bases left unmatched: 6. The DNA of the CDR3 is TGTGCCAGCAGTGAAGCTCTCGGGGGGAGGTACAATGAGCAGTTCTTC. Translation: CASSEALGGRYNEQFF.

J is TRBJ2-5 and V is TRBV2, with 8 bases identical to TRBD1. Trimming at V came to 6 bases and at J to 5 bases, leaving 8 bases not matched to a gene. This CDR3 is 14 amino acids long. Germline CDR1 and CDR2: SNHLY and FYNNEI. The CDR3 DNA follows: TGTGCCAGCAGCTACAGGGGGTGGGAGGAGACCCAGTACTTC. It yields the protein CASSYRGWEETQYF.

The gene calls are TRBV3-1 and TRBJ2-3; D is perhaps TRBD1 (6 bases). The CDR3 has 13 amino acids. Germline assignment: CDR1 LGHDT and CDR2 YNNKEL (reference sequence). Trimming shortened V by 8 bases and J by 1 base, and 10 bases separated the two germline ends. The CDR3 spells CASAPGGTDTQYF. The CDR3 bases are TGTGCCAGCGCACCAGGGGGCACAGATACGCAGTATTTT.

V usage is TRBV20-1 and J usage is TRBJ1-5; D gene uncertain. The length of the CDR3 is 17 residues. Germline loops: CDR1 DFQATT, CDR2 SNEGSKA (reference sequence). The V end was cut by 0 bases, the J end by 5 bases, with 20 bases between. The CDR3 region is CSAREFRGVGLDQPQHF. The CDR3 DNA is TGCAGTGCTAGAGAATTTCGTGGGGTTGGCCTAGATCAGCCCCAGCATTTT.

The J gene is TRBJ2-4, the V gene TRBV4-2, with 7 positions matching TRBD2. CDR3 size: 15 residues. Trimming at V came to 0 bases and at J to 5 bases, leaving 4 bases not matched to a gene. Germline V gene lookup returns CDR1 LGHNA and CDR2 YNFKEQ. CDR3 sequence: CASSQDYRGENIQYF. The CDR3 region has the DNA TGTGCCAGCAGCCAAGATTACCGGGGGGAAAACATTCAGTACTTC.

J is TRBJ1-1 and V is TRBV4-1; TRBD1 matches 8 bases. The CDR3 extends over 13 amino acids. The germline V gene has CDR1 MGHRA and CDR2 YSYEKL. Unmatched junction bases numbered 3, after V lost 3 bases and J lost 6 bases. DNA for the CDR3: TGCGCCAGCAGCCACCGGACAGGGCCTGAAGCTTTCTTT. Amino acid sequence: CASSHRTGPEAFF.

The V gene is TRBV7-2, the J gene TRBJ2-7, with 9 bases lining up with TRBD2. V was clipped by 0 bases and J by 5 bases; unmatched bases: 8. Germline CDR1 is SGHTA and CDR2 is FQGNSA. This CDR3 is 16 amino acids long. As DNA, the CDR3 is TGTGCCAGCAGCTTAGCCCTAGCGGGATCTCTAAACGAGCAGTACTTC. It translates to CASSLALAGSLNEQYF.

The rearrangement uses TRBV3-1 and TRBJ1-1; a possible D gene is TRBD1 (5 bases). The CDR3 is made up of 13 amino acids. With 0 bases removed from V and 5 bases from J, the gap between germline ends came to 7 bases. Germline V lookup: CDR1 LGHDT, CDR2 YNNKEL (reference sequence). For the CDR3, the DNA is TGTGCCAGCAGCCAAGATTGGGGGACTGAAGCTTTCTTT. This encodes CASSQDWGTEAFF.

This chain uses TRBV4-1 with TRBJ2-1; a weak D match, TRBD2 (5 bases). Per germline, CDR1 MGHRA and CDR2 YSYEKL. The ends were cut back, 4 bases at V and 8 bases at J, with 18 bases in the middle. There are 15 residues in the CDR3. CDR3 sequence (DNA): TGCGCCAGCAGCCCTTCGGGATTAGGAGGATATGAGCAGTTCTTC. This sequence encodes CASSPSGLGGYEQFF.

The chain uses TRBV3-1 and TRBJ1-2; D perhaps matches TRBD1 (5 bases). CDR3 length: 13 amino acids. Germline CDR1 is LGHDT and CDR2 is YNNKEL (reference sequence). V was cut by 0 bases and J by 8 bases, with 10 bases left in between. DNA of the CDR3: TGTGCCAGCAGCCAAGATCCCGGGGCCGGCTACACCTTC. Amino acids: CASSQDPGAGYTF.